This entry features one T cell receptor beta chain sequence. These data are taken from a study of molecular identifiers for immune sequencing clone quantification. CDR3 length: 14 residues. The germline V gene encodes CDR1 LGHNA and CDR2 YNFKEQ. With 4 bases removed from V and 5 bases from J, the gap between germline ends came to 15 bases. Preparation of the bulk TCR libraries relied on previously described methods and listed TCR primers. A single record per CDR3 protein comes from TCRdb applying MiXCR to the PCR reads. The sample consists of around 100,000 distinct CDR3 sequences, 30% to 35% of them appearing once.

The receptor comes from a human donor in good health. Some libraries in this study had Jurkat cell RNA spiked in. The chain joins TRBV4-2 to TRBJ2-7; D may be TRBD1 or TRBD2 (5 bases each). The sample consisted of naive CD8+ T cells from blood, with Jurkat cell RNA spiked in. Subset: FACS-sorted CD8+CD4-CCR7+CD45RA+ naive T cells. The CDR3 region is CASSPCIGTDEQYF. CDR3 coding DNA: TGTGCCAGCAGCCCCTGCATAGGGACCGACGAGCAGTACTTC.